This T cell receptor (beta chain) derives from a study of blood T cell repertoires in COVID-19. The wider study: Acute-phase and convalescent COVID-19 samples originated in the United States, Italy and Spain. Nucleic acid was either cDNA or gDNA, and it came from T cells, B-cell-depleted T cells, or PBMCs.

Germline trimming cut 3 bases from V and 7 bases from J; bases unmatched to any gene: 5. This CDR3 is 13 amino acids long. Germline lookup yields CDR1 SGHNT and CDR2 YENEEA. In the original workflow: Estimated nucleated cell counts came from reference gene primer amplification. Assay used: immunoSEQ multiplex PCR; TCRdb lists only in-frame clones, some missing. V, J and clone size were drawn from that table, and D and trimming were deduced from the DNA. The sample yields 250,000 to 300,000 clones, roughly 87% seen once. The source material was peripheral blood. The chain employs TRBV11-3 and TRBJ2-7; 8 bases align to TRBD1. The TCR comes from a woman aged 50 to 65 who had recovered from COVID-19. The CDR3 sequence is CASSLQGAKEQYF. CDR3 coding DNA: TGTGCCAGCAGCTTGCAGGGGGCGAAAGAGCAGTACTTC. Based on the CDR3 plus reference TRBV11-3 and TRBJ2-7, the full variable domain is EAGVVQSPRYKIIEKKQPVAFWCNPISGHNTLYWYLQNLGQGPELLIRYENEEAVDDSQLPKDRFSAERLKGVDSTLKIQPAELGDSAVYLCASSLQGAKEQYFGPGTRLTVT.